This note documents a single T cell receptor (beta chain) sequence. Three rounds of nested PCR, following a modified ARM-PCR protocol, produced the TCRbeta library. TCRdb reprocessed the multiplex PCR reads with MiXCR, giving one entry per CDR3 protein. Found here are 84,000 or so distinct CDR3 sequences, around 65% of them singletons; the top ten hold 15%. The sample originates from a study of tumor and adjacent non-tumor tissue in lung cancer. Study-level information: Samples averaged about 4.2 million productive TCRbeta reads each.

No cell sorting was done before RNA was extracted from the tissue. Per germline, CDR1 SGHVS and CDR2 FQNEAQ. The CDR3 is made up of 14 amino acids. Material: lung tumor tissue. The J gene is TRBJ2-2, the V gene TRBV7-8, with D possibly TRBD2 on 5 matching bases. This sequence was found in a man aged 70 or older with non-small cell lung cancer. CDR3 loop: CVSTLSSTSGELFF. The CDR3 DNA reads as TGTGTCAGTACCCTATCTAGCACAAGCGGGGAGCTGTTTTTT.